Below are 21 T cell receptor beta chains sequenced from a single sample in a study of human T cells and chemical hapten exposure. Time point given: patch test 1, 2 weeks after DPC sensitization. Sample treatment: therapeutic diphenylcyclopropenone sensitization with weekly scalp DPC. TCRdb analysed the RACE reads with MiXCR anew, one entry per CDR3 protein. The table records around 120,000 distinct CDR3 sequences, approximately 11% of them present only once. Sequencing was performed on whole blood, taken in connection with sensitization to the hapten diphenylcyclopropenone (DPC). The receptors originated from a middle-aged woman with alopecia areata. Some clones in this sample may be carry-over from other donors' samples.

The chain couples TRBV12-3 or TRBV12-4 to TRBJ2-1, with 9 bases aligning to TRBD2. V was clipped by 7 bases and J by 7 bases; unmatched bases: 5. The CDR3 length is 13 residues. The chain's CDR3 is CASTRGGGNEQFF. CDR3 in DNA: TGTGCCAGCACCCGCGGGGGGGGTAATGAGCAGTTCTTC.

This clonotype has only a few counts. The J gene is TRBJ2-7, the V gene TRBV6-6, with D possibly being TRBD1 (5 bases). Germline assignment: CDR1 MNHNY and CDR2 SVGAGI (reference sequence). V lost 6 bases, J lost 0 bases, and 18 bases lay in between. This CDR3 spans 16 amino acids. CDR3 in amino acids: CASRPRIETVSYEQYF. The CDR3 region has the DNA TGTGCCAGCAGACCTCGTATTGAGACAGTCTCCTACGAGCAGTACTTC.

This clonotype was recorded a few times. The rearrangement uses TRBV4-3 and TRBJ2-5; D is uncertain. The CDR3 length is 14 residues. From germline, CDR1 is LGHNA and CDR2 YSLEER. V lost 4 bases, J lost 1 base, and 10 bases lay in between. CDR3 in amino acids: CASSRRRGQETQYF. The DNA of the CDR3 is TGCGCCAGCAGCCGCCGTCGCGGCCAAGAGACCCAGTACTTC.

In this sample, this clonotype turned up many times. This chain connects TRBV6-5 to TRBJ2-7; TRBD1 aligns across 7 bases. Germline CDR1 and CDR2: MNHEY and SVGAGI. After removal of 5 bases from V and 6 bases from J, the junction contained 7 bases not matched to a gene. CDR3 length: 13 residues. The CDR3 nucleotides are TGTGCCAGCAGTCTGGACAGGCTAGGCGAGCAGTACTTC. Encoded protein: CASSLDRLGEQYF.

This clonotype was counted a few times. The chain uses TRBV20-1 and TRBJ1-2; 9 nucleotides agree with TRBD1. CDR1 and CDR2 (germline): DFQATT, SNEGSKA (reference sequence). V shed 0 bases, J shed 5 bases, and the junction held 10 bases outside the gene matches. The length of the CDR3 is 16 residues. In nucleotides, the CDR3 is TGCAGTGCTAGAGATGGTCGAGGGACAGGGAATTATGGCTACACCTTC. This encodes CSARDGRGTGNYGYTF.

The table lists this clonotype with many counts. The chain carries TRBV10-1 and TRBJ1-1, with a tentative D call TRBD1 (5 bases). Trimming left V 2 bases short and J 4 bases short, with 11 bases between. The CDR3 sequence is 14 residues long. The germline CDR1 and CDR2 sequences are WNHNN and SYGVQD (reference sequence). The CDR3 DNA follows: TGCGCCAGCAGTGAGACCGGGGGTTCCACTGAAGCTTTCTTT. It codes for CASSETGGSTEAFF.

This clonotype was found many times. Here the CDR3 reads CASSTIRDVVGGAQHF. The CDR3 bases are TGTGCCAGCAGTACCATCCGGGACGTAGTAGGGGGGGCCCAGCATTTT. The gene calls are TRBV28 and TRBJ1-5; tentative D call: TRBD1 (6 bases). This CDR3 is built from 16 residues. Trimming shortened V by 5 bases and J by 11 bases, and 25 bases separated the two germline ends. Germline V lookup: CDR1 MDHEN, CDR2 SYDVKM.

This clonotype has just a few counts. The chain joins TRBV28 to TRBJ1-2; D call uncertain. The CDR3 is made up of 14 amino acids. The germline CDR1 and CDR2 sequences are MDHEN and SYDVKM. The germline V and J ends were trimmed by 7 bases and 4 bases, with 16 bases remaining between them. The CDR3 is CASTQAHSLYGYTF. The CDR3 bases are TGTGCCAGCACTCAAGCTCACAGCCTCTATGGCTACACCTTC.

This clonotype was recorded many times. The J gene is TRBJ2-2, the V gene TRBV5-1, with D perhaps TRBD2 (5 bases). The V gene lost 0 bases and the J gene lost 6 bases, with 12 bases spanning the gap. This CDR3 has 15 amino acids. CDR1 is SGHRS and CDR2 is YFSETQ in the germline V gene. The CDR3 DNA follows: TGCGCCAGCAGCTTGGCCGGGAAGGCCCCCGGGGAGCTGTTTTTT. Its translation: CASSLAGKAPGELFF.

This chain connects TRBV7-2 to TRBJ1-5; 7 positions match TRBD1. This CDR3 contains 16 residues. The trim removed 1 base at V and 1 base at J, leaving 4 bases unmatched. Germline V gene data show CDR1 as SGHTA and CDR2 as FQGNSA. In DNA, the CDR3 is TGTGCCAGCAGCTTAGACGTGACAGGGAGCAATCAGCCCCAGCATTTT. This encodes CASSLDVTGSNQPQHF.

In this sample, this clonotype turned up a few times. The rearrangement links TRBV4-3 to TRBJ2-7; 8 nucleotides align to TRBD1. The CDR3 sequence is 14 residues long. Germline V gene lookup returns CDR1 LGHNA and CDR2 YSLEER. Trimming at V came to 2 bases and at J to 4 bases, leaving 4 bases not matched to a gene. The CDR3 nucleotides are TGCGCCAGCAGCCAACGGACAGGGAAGTACGAGCAGTACTTC. Translating it yields CASSQRTGKYEQYF.

The chain links TRBV7-3 to TRBJ1-1; perhaps TRBD1 as D (5 bases). The CDR3 has 12 amino acids. The germline V gene has CDR1 SGHTA and CDR2 FQGTGA. V lost 8 bases and J lost 1, with 8 bases in between. CDR3 sequence (DNA): TGTGCCAGCGGGGACCCGAACACTGAAGCTTTCTTT. Its protein is CASGDPNTEAFF. The whole variable domain, remainder taken from reference TRBV7-3 and TRBJ1-1, is GAGVSQTPSNKVTEKGKYVELRCDPISGHTALYWYRQSLGQGPEFLIYFQGTGAADDSGLPNDRFFAVRPEGSVSTLKIQRTERGDSAVYLCASGDPNTEAFFGQGTRLTVV.

Many counts were recorded for this clonotype. The CDR3 DNA sequence: TGTGCCATCAGTGACGACAAAGGAGTTCAGCCCCAGCATTTT. Encoded protein: CAISDDKGVQPQHF. The chain is built from TRBV10-3 and TRBJ1-5; no clear D. The CDR3 totals 14 residues. Trimming took 3 bases from V and 6 from J, leaving 12 bases between them. The V gene's germline CDR1 is ENHRY and CDR2 SYGVKD.

The chain recombines TRBV12-3 or TRBV12-4 with TRBJ1-5, with D unresolved. The CDR3 loop spans 13 amino acids. Deletions cut 1 base from V and 5 bases from J, with 6 bases between. DNA of the CDR3: TGTGCCAGCAGTTTAGGGGCTTATCAGCCCCAGCATTTT. Protein product: CASSLGAYQPQHF.

This clonotype was counted many times. This chain links TRBV5-1 with TRBJ1-1; D is uncertain. Trimming shortened V by 0 bases and J by 3 bases, and 12 bases separated the two germline ends. This CDR3 is built from 15 residues. Germline CDR1 and CDR2: SGHRS and YFSETQ. The CDR3 DNA reads TGCGCCAGCAGCTTGGACCTAACAGTAGACACTGAAGCTTTCTTT. Translated: CASSLDLTVDTEAFF. Supplemented by reference TRBV5-1 and TRBJ1-1, the full variable domain reads KAGVTQTPRYLIKTRGQQVTLSCSPISGHRSVSWYQQTPGQGLQFLFEYFSETQRNKGNFPGRFSGRQFSNSRSEMNVSTLELGDSALYLCASSLDLTVDTEAFFGQGTRLTVV.

The genes are TRBV29-1 and TRBJ2-2; 13 bases fit TRBD2. Germline V lookup: CDR1 SQVTM, CDR2 ANQGSEA. The CDR3 totals 15 residues. V lost 8 bases to trimming and J lost 6 bases; unmatched junction nucleotides: 9. In DNA, the CDR3 is TGCAGCCCCCCTGGGACTAGCGGGAATCCCGGGGAGCTGTTTTTT. Its translation: CSPPGTSGNPGELFF.

There are many counts of this clonotype. The chain combines TRBV25-1 with TRBJ2-3; TRBD2 aligns across 7 bases. The CDR3 totals 16 residues. Per germline, CDR1 MGHDK and CDR2 SYGVNS. J lost 6 bases, V lost 3 bases, and 12 bases had no gene match. The CDR3 loop is CASSDRGGKSLDTQYF. DNA for the CDR3: TGTGCCAGCAGTGATAGGGGAGGGAAGTCTCTGGATACGCAGTATTTT.

This clonotype was observed a handful of times. The chain joins TRBV5-4 to TRBJ1-1, with 7 nucleotides matching TRBD1. The germline V gene encodes CDR1 SGHNT and CDR2 YYREEE (reference sequence). This CDR3 has 16 amino acids. The V gene end was trimmed by 3 bases and the J gene end by 5 bases; junction bases not matched to a gene: 13. CDR3 in DNA: TGTGCCAGCAGCTCACGCGGCGAGGGGGCGCGGACTGAAGCTTTCTTT. Translated, it gives CASSSRGEGARTEAFF.

The chain recombines TRBV7-2 with TRBJ1-1, with TRBD1 as a possible D gene (5 bases). V shed 1 base and J shed 5 bases, with 17 bases lying between them. The length of the CDR3 is 16 residues. CDR1 and CDR2 from the germline V gene are SGHTA and FQGNSA. CDR3 amino acids: CASSLGAGRIRTEAFF. CDR3 bases: TGTGCCAGCAGCTTAGGGGCAGGGAGGATTCGGACTGAAGCTTTCTTT.

Points on this clonotype: This likely comes from a read error, as the CDR3 has no conserved phenylalanine or tryptophan at its end. This rearrangement joins TRBV7-2 to TRBJ2-3; the D call may be TRBD1 or TRBD2 (5 bases each). Deletions cut 4 bases from V and 6 bases from J, with 20 bases between. Germline V gives CDR1 SGHTA, CDR2 FQGNSA. The CDR3 contains 16 residues. CDR3 region: CASSSLGRAVRDTQYY. CDR3 coding DNA: TGTGCCAGCAGCTCCTTGGGACGAGCCGTCCGGGATACGCAGTATTAT.

This clonotype has a handful of counts. V and J are TRBV2 and TRBJ2-7, with 7 bases lining up with TRBD2. The CDR3 has 16 amino acids. Germline V gives CDR1 SNHLY, CDR2 FYNNEI. J was trimmed by 0 bases and V by 1 base; bases with no gene match: 6. CDR3 in amino acids: CASSEGRASGSYEQYF. CDR3 coding DNA: TGTGCCAGCAGTGAAGGCCGGGCTAGCGGCTCCTACGAGCAGTACTTC.